The clone carrying this T cell receptor beta chain was counted once. Germline V gene sequence: CDR1 SEHNR, CDR2 FQNEAQ (reference sequence). The CDR3 is 15 residues long. V was clipped by 5 bases and J by 7 bases; unmatched bases: 9. The data are from a study of T cell clones after liver transplantation. Method: immunoSEQ multiplex PCR; TCRdb's copy keeps in-frame clones and lacks some. The sample lists 70,000 to 85,000 clones, roughly 80% occurring once. Sequencing was performed on CD4+ T cells from blood, taken before liver transplant. This chain uses TRBV7-9 with TRBJ2-2; TRBD1 agrees at 8 bases. The receptor was derived from a human donor who received a liver transplant. Here the CDR3 DNA reads TGTGCCAGCAGCCTCGAGACAGGGGTGGTCGGGGAGCTGTTTTTT. Translating gives CASSLETGVVGELFF.